Listed here are 8 T cell receptor beta chains from one sample, sequenced in a study of CD8 T cells in Susac syndrome. cDNA came from approximately 0.5 to 1 ug RNA primed by random hexamers. Each CDR3 protein gets one entry after TCRdb re-called the immunoSEQ multiplex PCR reads with MiXCR. The sample comprises 150,000 to 200,000 distinct CDR3 sequences, about 94% of which are singletons, and 0.095% to 0.12% rests with the top ten. Sequenced sample: CD4+ T cells from PBMCs. Receptor source: a human donor in good health.

The chain couples TRBV29-1 to TRBJ1-1; D gene ambiguous. V was trimmed by 5 bases and J by 1 base, leaving 11 bases between them. Germline lookup yields CDR1 SQVTM and CDR2 ANQGSEA. The CDR3 has 13 amino acids. CDR3 coding DNA: TGCAGCGTTATGACATCACCGAACACTGAAGCTTTCTTT. Its translation is CSVMTSPNTEAFF. Together with reference TRBV29-1 and TRBJ1-1, the CDR3 gives the full variable domain: SAVISQKPSRDICQRGTSLTIQCQVDSQVTMMFWYRQQPGQSLTLIATANQGSEATYESGFVIDKFPISRPNLTFSTLTVSNMSPEDSSIYLCSVMTSPNTEAFFGQGTRLTVV.

The genes are TRBV4-3 and TRBJ1-2, with unresolved D. Trimming stripped 0 bases from V and 7 bases from J, with 6 bases between. The CDR3 totals 12 residues. Germline V gene sequence: CDR1 LGHNA, CDR2 YSLEER. The CDR3 reads CASSQDRAGYTF. CDR3 coding DNA: TGCGCCAGCAGCCAAGATAGGGCTGGCTACACCTTC.

The rearrangement joins TRBV6-6 to TRBJ2-5, with D perhaps given as TRBD1 or TRBD2 (5 bases each). This CDR3 has 16 amino acids. Between the trimmed V and J ends, which lost 4 bases and 9 bases, there was a span of 24 bases. Germline V gene sequence: CDR1 MNHNY, CDR2 SVGAGI (reference sequence). The CDR3 DNA follows: TGTGCCAGCAGTTCCGGGGCAGTTGCGTCAAGATCGGCCCAGTACTTC. It encodes CASSSGAVASRSAQYF.

This clonotype was seen once. This sequence joins TRBV9 and TRBJ2-1, with a possible D match to TRBD2 (7 bases). This CDR3 spans 15 amino acids. V lost 7 bases and J 10 bases, leaving 24 bases between the germline ends. Germline assignment: CDR1 SGDLS and CDR2 YYNGEE. CDR3 DNA sequence: TGTGCCAGCGGGGGGGGGACAACGGGGGTTAGAGAGCAGTTCTTC. This gives the protein CASGGGTTGVREQFF.

Concerning this clonotype itself: A read error may account for a junction end that differs from germline. The J gene is TRBJ1-6, the V gene TRBV20-1; 10 nucleotides match TRBD1. The germline V gene encodes CDR1 DFQATT and CDR2 SNEGSKA (reference sequence). CDR3 length equals 15 residues. The CDR3 reads CSARTGQGFNSPLHF. CDR3 in DNA: TGCAGTGCGAGAACGGGACAGGGGTTCAATTCACCCCTCCATTTT.

The chain combines TRBV10-3 with TRBJ1-2; D not certain. The CDR3 runs 12 residues. Germline values: CDR1 ENHRY, CDR2 SYGVKD. V was shortened by 3 bases and J by 9 bases, with 11 bases between the two germline ends. The CDR3 DNA reads as TGTGCCATCAGTGAAGGTCGGGAGCGCTACACCTTC. As protein: CAISEGRERYTF.

The chain couples TRBV4-3 to TRBJ1-1; a weak D match, TRBD1 (5 bases). The CDR3 has 13 amino acids. Germline-derived CDR1 and CDR2 are LGHNA and YSLEER. Trimming took 0 bases from V and 10 from J, leaving 12 bases between them. The CDR3 is CASSQDGRGGAFF. The CDR3 nucleotides are TGCGCCAGCAGCCAAGATGGGAGGGGCGGAGCTTTCTTT.

The rearrangement links TRBV25-1 to TRBJ1-4; D is unclear. The germline gives CDR1 MGHDK, CDR2 SYGVNS. V was clipped by 3 bases and J by 5 bases, with 13 bases between them. The CDR3 has 15 residues. The CDR3 reads CASSDPNLRNEKLFF. The CDR3 coding sequence is TGTGCCAGCAGTGACCCTAATCTGAGAAATGAAAAACTGTTTTTT.